One T cell receptor (beta chain) is described in this entry. The source of the sample is a study of shared clonotypes between healthy human individuals. Clones were read by immunoSEQ multiplex PCR, and TCRdb kept only the in-frame ones, dropping some. The sample consists of millions of clones, about 95% of them appearing once. CD45RO-negative CD8 cells positively selected for CCR7 made up the naive population, which excluded terminally differentiated effector memory CD45RA+ cells. Germline CDR1 and CDR2: PRHDT and FYEKMQ (reference sequence). This CDR3 region has 15 residues. Trimming cost V 6 bases and J 5 bases, with 19 bases left between them.

The TCR originated in a man younger than 35 in good health. The V call is TRBV13, the J call TRBJ1-1; D is uncertain. The sample consisted of naive CD8+ T cells sorted from blood. The CDR3 region is CASSSMGGGETEAFF. Here the CDR3 DNA reads TGTGCCAGCAGTTCAATGGGCGGTGGGGAGACTGAAGCTTTCTTT. The variable domain in full, with the rest retrieved from reference TRBV13 and TRBJ1-1, is AAGVIQSPRHLIKEKRETATLKCYPIPRHDTVYWYQQGPGQDPQFLISFYEKMQSDKGSIPDRFSAQQFSDYHSELNMSSLELGDSALYFCASSSMGGGETEAFFGQGTRLTVV.